These T cell receptor beta chains were read from a single sample in a study of OX40 agonist ivuxolimab in advanced cancers. TCRdb keeps only in-frame clones here, not all; method: immunoSEQ multiplex PCR. The table shows 6,500 to 8,500 clones, with approximately 73% occurring only once. The sample was CD4+ or CD8+ T cells sorted from blood, taken in a trial of the OX40 agonist ivuxolimab. These receptors were taken from an adult with an advanced solid tumor such as melanoma, head and neck, liver or kidney cancer. CDR3s include the opening cysteine and the closing phenylalanine or tryptophan. The D gene is left open where the match is weak. Clone size, where shown, is once, few, many, or a class for clones that have expanded.

clone_size d_call j_call v_call cdr3_nt cdr3_aa
- - TRBJ1-1 TRBV28 TGTGCCAGCAGTTTAAAGGACCGCAGGGGAGGTAGGCGGAACACTGAAGCTTTCTTT CASSLKDRRGGRRNTEAFF
- TRBD1 TRBJ2-1 TRBV13 TGTGCCAGCAGCAAGGGGGCCGGGACGCCTTACAATGAGCAGTTCTTC CASSKGAGTPYNEQFF
- - TRBJ2-7 TRBV30 TGTGCCTGGAGTCCCCAGAACTTC CAWSPQNF
many TRBD2 TRBJ2-1 TRBV9 TGTGCCAGCAGCCCTAGCGGGCTCTCCTACAATGAGCAGTTCTTC CASSPSGLSYNEQFF
- - TRBJ2-5 TRBV25-1 TGTGCCAGCAGTGAGGTACGGCGGGAGACCCAGTACTTC CASSEVRRETQYF
- - TRBJ2-1 TRBV4-1 TGCGCCAGCAGCCCCATTTGGAGTGGGCAGGGGCCGGATGAGCAGTTCTTC CASSPIWSGQGPDEQFF
- - TRBJ1-2 TRBV7-9 TGTGCCAGCAGCTCAGCCGTTTCCGCGAGCTATGGCTACACCTTC CASSSAVSASYGYTF
once - TRBJ2-3 TRBV4-3 TGCGCCAGCAGCCAAGAGGAGGGTTCCACAGATACGCAGTATTTT CASSQEEGSTDTQYF
few - TRBJ2-2 TRBV7-2 TGTGCCAGCAGCCCACAGGGTTCCGGGGAGCTGTTTTTT CASSPQGSGELFF
- - TRBJ2-7 TRBV7-2 TGTGCCAGCAGTTTCCTCAGGGGCGGGAGCTCCTACGAGCAGTACTTC CASSFLRGGSSYEQYF
- TRBD2 TRBJ2-2 TRBV2 TGTGCCAGCAGTGAAGCGCTAGCGGGGGCGACCGGGGAGCTGTTTTTT CASSEALAGATGELFF
- - TRBJ1-4 TRBV6-1 TGTGCCAGCAGTGAAACCCCGGTTATAGCGGACGAAGAAAAACTGTTTTTT CASSETPVIADEEKLFF
few - TRBJ2-1 TRBV11-1 TGTGCCAGCAGCTGGCGGGGAAACTACAATGAGCAGTTCTTC CASSWRGNYNEQFF
- - TRBJ2-7 TRBV7-2 TGCGCCAGCAGCCAAGATGTCCCCTACGGATCCGAGCAGTACTTC CASSQDVPYGSEQYF
- TRBD2 TRBJ2-2 TRBV7-6 TGTGCCAGCAGTCGTTCGCGGGAGGTCTTCACCGGGGAGCTGTTTTTT CASSRSREVFTGELFF
- - TRBJ2-2 TRBV19 TGTGCCAGTAGTGTAGGGTCCGGGGAGCTGTTTTTT CASSVGSGELFF
- TRBD1 TRBJ2-7 TRBV4-3 TGCGCCAGCAGCCAAGGGACAGGGAACTACGAGCAGTACTTC CASSQGTGNYEQYF
- TRBD1 TRBJ1-6 TRBV28 TGTGCCAGCAGTTCTCCGGGACAGGGAGGAACCTATAATTCACCCCTCCACTTT CASSSPGQGGTYNSPLHF
once - TRBJ2-7 TRBV9 TGTGCCAGCAGCGGTGAGGGCGAGCAGTACTTC CASSGEGEQYF
- TRBD1 TRBJ1-1 TRBV7-9 TGTGCCAGCAGCCACCGGGACAGTAACACTGAAGCTTTCTTT CASSHRDSNTEAFF
once - TRBJ2-2 TRBV7-6 TGTGCCAGCAGCTTAAGTACCGGGGAGCTGTTTTTT CASSLSTGELFF
- - TRBJ2-7 TRBV4-1 TGCGCCAGCAGCCAACAGCGAACGGCCACCTACGAGCAGTACTTC CASSQQRTATYEQYF
- TRBD1 TRBJ1-2 TRBV6-6 TGTGCCAGCAGTTACGGCAGGGGGGTGGAAGGCTACACCTTC CASSYGRGVEGYTF
- - TRBJ2-2 TRBV2 TGTGCCAGCAGTGATACGGTTTCCGGTGACACCGGGGAGCTGTTTTTT CASSDTVSGDTGELFF
- - TRBJ2-5 TRBV12-5 TGTGCTAGTGGTTTGATGCTCGCAGCAACCCCAGAGACCCAGTACTTC CASGLMLAATPETQYF
once - TRBJ2-3 TRBV14 TGTGCCAGCAGCCCCGTCGGCTTCACAGATACGCAGTATTTT CASSPVGFTDTQYF
few TRBD2 TRBJ2-2 TRBV29-1 TGCAGCGTTGAGAGTTCCACTAGCGACACCGGGGAGCTGTTTTTT CSVESSTSDTGELFF
few - TRBJ1-1 TRBV6-1 TGTGCCAGCGCTCGTAGGGAGAACACTGAAGCTTTCTTT CASARRENTEAFF
- - TRBJ2-7 TRBV2 TGTGCCAGCAGGACCAGGATCTCCTACGAGCAGTACTTC CASRTRISYEQYF
- - TRBJ2-7 TRBV2 TGTGCCAGCAGTATGGACAGCTCCTACGAGCAGTACTTC CASSMDSSYEQYF
- - TRBJ2-7 TRBV6-1 TGTGCCAGCAGTGAAGGCAGGACAGTCTCCTACGAGCAGTACTTC CASSEGRTVSYEQYF
- TRBD1 TRBJ1-2 TRBV7-9 TGTGCCAGCAGTACCGGGACAGGGACCTATGGCTACACCTTC CASSTGTGTYGYTF
few - TRBJ2-5 TRBV11-2 TGTGCCAGCAGCCCCCGGTTCGGAGAGACCCAGTACTTC CASSPRFGETQYF
- - TRBJ1-1 TRBV6-6 TGTGCCAGCAGTCATTGGACAGAGAACACTGAAGCTTTCTTT CASSHWTENTEAFF
- TRBD1 TRBJ2-7 TRBV5-3 TGTGCCAGCAGCCTAACACAGGGGGACGAGCAGTACTTC CASSLTQGDEQYF
once TRBD2 TRBJ2-1 TRBV2 TGTGCCAGCAGTGAACTAGCGGGGGATGAGCAGTTCTTC CASSELAGDEQFF
- - TRBJ2-7 TRBV29-1 TGCAGCGTTGAAGGGCAGGATACCTACGAGCAGTACTTC CSVEGQDTYEQYF
- TRBD2 TRBJ2-7 TRBV6-5 TGTGCCAGCAGTCCCTCCGGGGGGGAGCAGTACTTC CASSPSGGEQYF
- - TRBJ1-1 TRBV21-1 TGTGGACATACGAACACTGAAGCTTTCTTT CGHTNTEAFF
- - TRBJ1-3 TRBV9 TGTGCCAGCAGCGTAAATCTGGGGACTGGAAACACCATATATTTT CASSVNLGTGNTIYF
- - TRBJ1-1 TRBV10-3 TGTGCCATCTTGTCTAGCTTGAACACTGAAGCTTTCTTT CAILSSLNTEAFF
large - TRBJ1-2 TRBV10-3 TGTGCCATCAGTGAGGACAGACTCCACCGTAGAGGCTACACCTTC CAISEDRLHRRGYTF
- TRBD1 TRBJ1-1 TRBV4-2 TGTGCCAGCAGCGTTACCGGGACAGCGAACACTGAAGCTTTCTTT CASSVTGTANTEAFF
- - TRBJ2-2 TRBV11-3 TGTGCCAGCAGCTTAGCAATAAACGCTGAGACAGAAAACACCGGGGAGCTGTTTTTT CASSLAINAETENTGELFF
- TRBD2 TRBJ2-3 TRBV7-9 TGTGCCAGCAGCGCTCTAGCGGTAGCAGATACGCAGTATTTT CASSALAVADTQYF